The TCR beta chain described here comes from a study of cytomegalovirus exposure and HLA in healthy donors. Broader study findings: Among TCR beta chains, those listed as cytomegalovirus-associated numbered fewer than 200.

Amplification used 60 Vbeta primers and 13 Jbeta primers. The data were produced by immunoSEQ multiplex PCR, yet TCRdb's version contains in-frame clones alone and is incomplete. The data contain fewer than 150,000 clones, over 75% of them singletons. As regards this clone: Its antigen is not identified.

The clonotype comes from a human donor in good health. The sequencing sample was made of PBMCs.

CDR3 in amino acids: CASSLMATSGNEQFF. The CDR3 region has the DNA TGTGCCAGCAGCTTAATGGCCACTTCGGGCAATGAGCAGTTCTTC. This chain connects TRBV7-3 to TRBJ2-1; D not certain. The CDR3 consists of 15 residues. Germline CDR1 reads SGHTA; CDR2 reads FQGTGA. Trimming left V 1 base short and J 6 bases short, with 13 bases between. Complete variable domain (other parts from reference TRBV7-3 and TRBJ2-1): GAGVSQTPSNKVTEKGKYVELRCDPISGHTALYWYRQSLGQGPEFLIYFQGTGAADDSGLPNDRFFAVRPEGSVSTLKIQRTERGDSAVYLCASSLMATSGNEQFFGPGTRLTVL.